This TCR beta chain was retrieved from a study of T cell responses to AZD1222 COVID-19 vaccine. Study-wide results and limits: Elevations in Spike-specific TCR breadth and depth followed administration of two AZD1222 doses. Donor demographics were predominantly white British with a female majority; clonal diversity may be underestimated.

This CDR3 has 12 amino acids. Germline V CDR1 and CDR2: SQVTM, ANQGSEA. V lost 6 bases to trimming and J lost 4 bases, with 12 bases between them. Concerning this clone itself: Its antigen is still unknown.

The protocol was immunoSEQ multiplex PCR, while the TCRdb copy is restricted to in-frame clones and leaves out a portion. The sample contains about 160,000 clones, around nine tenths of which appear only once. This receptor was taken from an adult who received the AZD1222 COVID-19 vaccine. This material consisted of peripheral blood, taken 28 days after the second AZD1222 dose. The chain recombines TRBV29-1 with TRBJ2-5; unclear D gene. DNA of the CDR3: TGCAGCGTCCTTTTATCGGTAGAGACCCAGTACTTC. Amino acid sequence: CSVLLSVETQYF. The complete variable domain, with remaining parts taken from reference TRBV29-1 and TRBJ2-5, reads SAVISQKPSRDICQRGTSLTIQCQVDSQVTMMFWYRQQPGQSLTLIATANQGSEATYESGFVIDKFPISRPNLTFSTLTVSNMSPEDSSIYLCSVLLSVETQYFGPGTRLLVL.